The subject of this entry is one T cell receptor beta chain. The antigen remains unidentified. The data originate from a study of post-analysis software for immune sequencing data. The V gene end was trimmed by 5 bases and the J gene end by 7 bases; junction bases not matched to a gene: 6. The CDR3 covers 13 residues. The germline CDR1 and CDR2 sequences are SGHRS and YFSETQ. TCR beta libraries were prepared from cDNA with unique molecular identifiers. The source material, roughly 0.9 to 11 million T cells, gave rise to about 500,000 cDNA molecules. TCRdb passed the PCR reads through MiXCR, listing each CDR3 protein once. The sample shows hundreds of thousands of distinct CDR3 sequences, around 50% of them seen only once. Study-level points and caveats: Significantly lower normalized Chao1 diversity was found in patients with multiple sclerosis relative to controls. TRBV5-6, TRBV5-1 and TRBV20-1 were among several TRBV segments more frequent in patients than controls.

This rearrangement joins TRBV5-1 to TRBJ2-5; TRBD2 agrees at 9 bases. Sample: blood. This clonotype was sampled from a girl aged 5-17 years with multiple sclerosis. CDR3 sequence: CASSWRGGGTQYF. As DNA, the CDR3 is TGCGCCAGCAGTTGGCGGGGGGGAGGGACCCAGTACTTC.